A single sample is the source of the 22 T cell receptor beta chains below, sequenced in a study of CD8 T cells in Susac syndrome. An input of roughly 0.45 to 1 ug of RNA was subjected to reverse transcription using random hexamers. TCRdb reanalysed the immunoSEQ multiplex PCR reads using MiXCR and keeps one entry per CDR3 protein. The sample consists of about 120,000 distinct CDR3 sequences, about nine tenths of them appearing once. The sample taken for sequencing was CD4+ T cells from PBMCs. The receptors originated from a human donor in good health.

CDR3 sequence: CASSFHSGGTNTGELFF. The CDR3 bases are TGTGCCAGCAGTTTCCATAGCGGGGGCACGAACACCGGGGAGCTGTTTTTT. This chain uses TRBV12-3 or TRBV12-4 with TRBJ2-2, with 9 nucleotides matching TRBD2. The CDR3 is 17 amino acids. The ends lost 3 bases at V and 0 bases at J; junction bases unmatched: 5.

A few counts support this clonotype. The CDR3 region is CASSSDRGTYEQYF. The CDR3 nucleotides are TGTGCCAGCAGCTCGGACAGGGGGACCTACGAGCAGTACTTC. This sequence joins TRBV13 and TRBJ2-7; TRBD1 aligns across 10 bases. Per germline, CDR1 PRHDT and CDR2 FYEKMQ (reference sequence). J gave up 2 bases and V 4 bases, and 2 bases lay outside the gene matches. The CDR3 spans 14 residues.

The chain links TRBV7-2 to TRBJ2-2; maybe TRBD2 (5 bases). This CDR3 region has 16 residues. Germline CDR1 is SGHTA and CDR2 is FQGNSA. With 11 bases removed from V and 0 bases from J, the gap between germline ends came to 19 bases. The CDR3: CASRGGADPNTGELFF. In DNA form, the CDR3 reads TGTGCCTCCCGTGGTGGAGCGGATCCGAACACCGGGGAGCTGTTTTTT.

V gene TRBV7-2 combines with J gene TRBJ1-2; unclear D gene. Per germline, CDR1 SGHTA and CDR2 FQGNSA. Between the trimmed V and J ends, which lost 7 bases and 8 bases, there was a span of 14 bases. The CDR3 contains 12 residues. CDR3 nucleotides: TGTGCCAGCAACGACGGTGAACAGGGCTACACCTTC. Translation gives CASNDGEQGYTF.

The chain recombines TRBV5-1 with TRBJ2-2, with 7 bases aligning to TRBD1. CDR1 SGHRS and CDR2 YFSETQ come from the germline V gene. The CDR3 runs to 14 residues. Losses at the gene ends were 7 bases for V and 4 bases for J; bases not matched to a gene: 7. CDR3 sequence (DNA): TGCGCCAGCTTCGCCGGGACAGCCACCGGGGAGCTGTTTTTT. Its protein is CASFAGTATGELFF.

The rearrangement links TRBV19 to TRBJ2-3; maybe TRBD1 (5 bases). The germline CDR1 and CDR2 sequences are LNHDA and SQIVND (reference sequence). The CDR3 totals 15 residues. Trimming took 6 bases from V and 1 from J, leaving 14 bases between them. CDR3 DNA sequence: TGTGCCAGTAGGGATACAGGTGGAGGCACAGATACGCAGTATTTT. It yields the protein CASRDTGGGTDTQYF.

This clonotype showed up just once. The rearrangement uses TRBV3-1 and TRBJ1-6; tentative D call: TRBD1 (5 bases). The CDR3 is made up of 14 amino acids. CDR1 and CDR2 from the germline V gene are LGHDT and YNNKEL (reference sequence). V shed 2 bases and J shed 9 bases, with 11 bases lying between them. CDR3 sequence (DNA): TGTGCCAGCAGCCAAACAGGAGCAGCTTCACCCCTCCACTTT. Protein sequence: CASSQTGAASPLHF.

J is TRBJ2-1 and V is TRBV2; TRBD1 or TRBD2 may be the D gene (5 bases each). This CDR3 region has 15 residues. CDR1 and CDR2 (germline): SNHLY, FYNNEI. V was cut by 6 bases and J by 0 bases, with 12 bases left in between. The CDR3 loop reads CASREGRNSYNEQFF. The CDR3 DNA reads TGTGCCAGCAGAGAGGGGCGCAACTCCTACAATGAGCAGTTCTTC.

Worth noting for this clonotype: Sequence at one end of the junction differs from germline and may be a read error. This rearrangement joins TRBV29-1 to TRBJ2-3, with TRBD1 as a possible D gene (6 bases). Germline V gene sequence: CDR1 SQVTM, CDR2 ANQGSEA. The CDR3 covers 17 residues. Here the CDR3 reads CGVDPQEQGRSTDTQYF. Here the CDR3 DNA reads TGCGGCGTTGACCCTCAAGAGCAGGGGAGAAGTACAGATACGCAGTATTTT.

This rearrangement joins TRBV6-2 or TRBV6-3 to TRBJ1-5, with 7 bases matching TRBD1. There are 14 residues in the CDR3. V lost 7 bases and J lost 8; bases outside the gene matches: 11. The germline gives CDR1 MNHEY, CDR2 SVGEGT. CDR3 loop: CASTAQGPLEPQHF. The CDR3 nucleotides are TGTGCCAGCACCGCACAGGGGCCACTGGAGCCCCAGCATTTT.

The V call is TRBV7-2, the J call TRBJ2-3; 9 bases map to TRBD1. Germline values: CDR1 SGHTA, CDR2 FQGNSA. This CDR3 spans 17 amino acids. V gave up 5 bases and J gave up 0 bases; unmatched junction bases: 9. This CDR3 reads CASSARTGETSTDTQYF. The CDR3, as DNA: TGTGCCAGCAGCGCCCGGACAGGGGAAACAAGCACAGATACGCAGTATTTT.

This clonotype was recorded only once. The CDR3: CASSYSRGQPQHF. CDR3 DNA: TGTGCCAGCAGTTACTCGAGAGGGCAGCCCCAGCATTTT. The chain combines TRBV6-5 with TRBJ1-5, with D unresolved. V was shortened by 0 bases and J by 7 bases, with 7 bases between the two germline ends. This CDR3 is built from 13 residues. Per the germline V gene, CDR1 is MNHEY and CDR2 is SVGAGI.

This chain uses TRBV7-3 with TRBJ2-1; 9 bases map to TRBD2. This CDR3 is built from 15 residues. J gave up 5 bases and V 6 bases, and 8 bases lay outside the gene matches. CDR1 is SGHTA and CDR2 is FQGTGA in the germline V gene. The chain's CDR3 is CASRPNSGSDNEQFF. In nucleotides, the CDR3 is TGTGCCAGCAGACCTAATAGCGGGAGCGACAATGAGCAGTTCTTC.

This clonotype was seen only once. The V and J genes are TRBV5-1 and TRBJ2-7; the D call may be TRBD1 or TRBD2 (5 bases each). The CDR3 has 12 residues. The V end lost 7 bases, the J end lost 6 bases, and 14 bases lay between the germline ends. Germline values: CDR1 SGHRS, CDR2 YFSETQ. The CDR3 loop is CASDEGAGEQYF. CDR3 nucleotides: TGCGCCAGCGACGAAGGGGCGGGCGAGCAGTACTTC.

This chain uses TRBV7-2 with TRBJ2-5; 11 bases are shared with TRBD1. The CDR3 has 15 amino acids. Germline loops: CDR1 SGHTA, CDR2 FQGNSA. V shed 3 bases, J shed 4 bases, and the junction held 4 bases outside the gene matches. CDR3 residues: CASSLSDRGPETQYF. CDR3 DNA: TGTGCCAGCAGCTTGTCGGACAGGGGGCCAGAGACCCAGTACTTC.

V gene TRBV3-1 combines with J gene TRBJ1-2; the D gene is possibly TRBD1 (6 bases). V lost 6 bases to trimming and J lost 4 bases, with 6 bases between them. Germline-derived CDR1 and CDR2 are LGHDT and YNNKEL (reference sequence). CDR3 length equals 11 residues. The CDR3 DNA sequence: TGTGCCAGCAGACAGGGCTATGGCTACACCTTC. Translated, it gives CASRQGYGYTF.

V usage is TRBV12-3 or TRBV12-4 and J usage is TRBJ1-5, with D perhaps matching TRBD1 (5 bases). This CDR3 spans 16 amino acids. Trimming left V 0 bases short and J 3 bases short, with 12 bases between. This CDR3 is CASSLAPPGNNQPQHF. The CDR3 DNA follows: TGTGCCAGCAGTTTAGCCCCTCCAGGGAACAATCAGCCCCAGCATTTT.

The chain combines TRBV4-1 with TRBJ1-3, with D possibly matching TRBD1 (5 bases). Trimming shortened V by 0 bases and J by 0 bases, and 15 bases separated the two germline ends. CDR1 and CDR2 from the germline V gene are MGHRA and YSYEKL. This CDR3 has 18 residues. The CDR3, as DNA: TGCGCCAGCAGCCAAGAAGGGGCAGACGCAAGCTCTGGAAACACCATATATTTT. Its translation: CASSQEGADASSGNTIYF.

This rearrangement joins TRBV20-1 to TRBJ2-1; 7 bases are a match to TRBD2. The CDR3 loop spans 16 amino acids. Germline CDR1 and CDR2: DFQATT and SNEGSKA (reference sequence). V was pared by 0 bases and J by 0 bases, with 5 bases of the junction left unmatched. CDR3 coding DNA: TGCAGTGCTAGAGATGGGGGGGTGGGCTCCTACAATGAGCAGTTCTTC. Protein sequence: CSARDGGVGSYNEQFF.

The V and J genes are TRBV6-5 and TRBJ1-2; D is uncertain. Deletions cut 8 bases from V and 4 bases from J, with 8 bases between. The V gene's germline CDR1 is MNHEY and CDR2 SVGAGI. The CDR3 is 11 residues long. CDR3 DNA: TGTGCCAGCGGCGGTGGCTATGGCTACACCTTC. Translating gives CASGGGYGYTF.

This chain uses TRBV25-1 with TRBJ2-7, with 12 nucleotides matching TRBD2. Germline loops: CDR1 MGHDK, CDR2 SYGVNS. J was trimmed by 1 base and V by 3 bases; bases with no gene match: 1. The CDR3 runs to 15 residues. This CDR3 reads CASSETSGGSYEQYF. The CDR3 DNA reads TGTGCCAGCAGTGAGACTAGCGGGGGATCCTACGAGCAGTACTTC.

This chain connects TRBV9 to TRBJ2-3, with 10 bases that match TRBD1. CDR1 and CDR2 from the germline V gene are SGDLS and YYNGEE. The CDR3 covers 15 residues. Trimming took 3 bases from V and 6 from J; bases not matched to a gene: 7. The CDR3 loop reads CASSGGDRGVDTQYF. The CDR3, as DNA: TGTGCCAGCAGCGGGGGGGACAGGGGCGTCGATACGCAGTATTTT.